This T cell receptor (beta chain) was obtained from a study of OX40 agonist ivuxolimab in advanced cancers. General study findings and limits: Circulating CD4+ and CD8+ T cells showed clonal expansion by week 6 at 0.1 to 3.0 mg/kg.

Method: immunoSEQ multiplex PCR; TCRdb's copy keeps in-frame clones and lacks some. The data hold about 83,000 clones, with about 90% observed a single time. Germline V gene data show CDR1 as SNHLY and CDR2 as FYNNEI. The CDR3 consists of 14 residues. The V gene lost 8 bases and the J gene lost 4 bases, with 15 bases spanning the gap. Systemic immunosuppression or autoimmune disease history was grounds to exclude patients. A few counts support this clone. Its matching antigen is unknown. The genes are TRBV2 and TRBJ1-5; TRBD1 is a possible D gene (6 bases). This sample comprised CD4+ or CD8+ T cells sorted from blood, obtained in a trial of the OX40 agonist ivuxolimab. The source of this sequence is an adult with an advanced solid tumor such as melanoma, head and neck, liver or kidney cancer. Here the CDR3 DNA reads TGTGCCAGCCGGCCTACACAGGGAAATCAGCCCCAGCATTTT. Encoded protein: CASRPTQGNQPQHF.